This TCR beta chain came from a study of shared clonotypes between healthy human individuals. Study-wide background: CD4 naive and memory got three plates each, CD8 naive two, CD8 memory one. The study, taken as a whole, reports: Naive subsets tended to show greater estimated richness than memory subsets.

In germline, CDR1 is PRHDT, CDR2 FYEKMQ (reference sequence). Deletions cut 5 bases from V and 2 bases from J, with 16 bases between. The CDR3 is 15 amino acids. As concerns this clone: Its antigen is still unknown.

Cells designated naive CD8 were CD45RO-negative and were positively selected for CCR7, with terminally differentiated effector memory CD45RA+ cells excluded. Only in-frame clones appear in the TCRdb table, and some are missing; sequencing was by immunoSEQ multiplex PCR. The table records approximately 2,000,000 clones, about 94% of them present only once. The sample was naive CD8+ T cells from PBMCs. The sequence was obtained from a man aged 18 to 30 in good health. Some clones in this sample may be carry-over from other donors' samples. The V and J genes are TRBV13 and TRBJ2-7, with D perhaps TRBD1 (6 bases). CDR3 nucleotides: TGTGCCAGCAGCGGTCAGGGGCGCAGGACCTACGAGCAGTACTTC. Encoded protein: CASSGQGRRTYEQYF.